The 13 T cell receptor beta chains below all came from one sample that was sequenced in a study of post-analysis software for immune sequencing data. Carried by the TCR beta cDNA libraries were unique molecular identifiers. TCRdb called the PCR reads again in MiXCR, with one record for every CDR3 protein. Among about 560,000 distinct CDR3 sequences listed, roughly 45% were seen once. For these receptors, no antigen is known. The study's findings and limits: Patients had higher frequencies than controls of five TRBV segments, including TRBV5-6, TRBV5-1 and TRBV20-1.

The sample comprised blood. The receptors were gathered from a girl between 10 and 17 years old with multiple sclerosis.

J is TRBJ2-7 and V is TRBV5-1; D may be TRBD1 (5 bases). Trimming cost V 5 bases and J 3 bases, with 9 bases left between them. The length of the CDR3 is 12 residues. Germline V gene sequence: CDR1 SGHRS, CDR2 YFSETQ. The DNA of the CDR3 is TGCGCCAGCAGGGCAGGGAACTACGAGCAGTACTTC. Translation: CASRAGNYEQYF.

This clonotype was recorded a few times. The chain uses TRBV12-3 or TRBV12-4 and TRBJ2-7; D is perhaps TRBD2 (5 bases). The J call may not be correct, given that the DNA end is closer to TRBJ2-4. This CDR3 has 11 residues. CDR3 in DNA: TGTGCCATTTCGGGGTTAAACATTCAGTACTTC. Its protein is CAISGLNIQYF.

This clonotype was picked up a small number of times. The chain carries TRBV6-5 and TRBJ1-2; 9 bases line up with TRBD1. This CDR3 comprises 13 residues. The trim removed 6 bases at V and 7 bases at J, leaving 6 bases unmatched. The germline gives CDR1 MNHEY, CDR2 SVGAGI. CDR3 sequence: CASSLGQGLGYTF. The CDR3 nucleotides are TGTGCCAGCAGCCTCGGACAGGGGCTTGGCTACACCTTC.

The chain uses TRBV5-1 and TRBJ1-4; D possibly corresponds to TRBD1 (5 bases). This CDR3 is 13 amino acids long. Germline V gene lookup returns CDR1 SGHRS and CDR2 YFSETQ. V lost 4 bases, J lost 6 bases, and 10 bases lay in between. This chain's CDR3 is CASSRGGDEKLFF. DNA of the CDR3: TGCGCCAGCAGCCGGGGGGGTGATGAAAAACTGTTTTTT.

The chain joins TRBV5-4 to TRBJ1-2; TRBD1 agrees at 7 bases. Germline V lookup: CDR1 SGHNT, CDR2 YYREEE (reference sequence). V dropped 5 bases and J dropped 0; count of bases not matched to a gene: 13. The CDR3 extends over 17 amino acids. The CDR3 is CASSRTPDRTPNYGYTF. As DNA, the CDR3 is TGTGCCAGCAGTCGAACCCCGGACAGGACCCCTAACTATGGCTACACCTTC.

This clonotype has only a few counts. The CDR3 coding sequence is TGCAGTGCCCCCGAAAGGGGCCCAGAGACCCAGTACTTC. Translation: CSAPERGPETQYF. This rearrangement joins TRBV20-1 to TRBJ2-5; possibly TRBD1 for D (5 bases). Germline V gene data show CDR1 as DFQATT and CDR2 as SNEGSKA (reference sequence). The CDR3 loop spans 13 amino acids. Trimming took off 6 bases at V and 4 bases at J, with 15 bases between the two ends.

The chain is built from TRBV6-1 and TRBJ2-7; D gene unclear. Germline assignment: CDR1 MNHNS and CDR2 SASEGT. V was clipped by 4 bases and J by 2 bases, with 12 bases between them. This CDR3 comprises 14 residues. Written as DNA, the CDR3 is TGTGCCAGCAGTGTCGGACGGCAAACCTACGAGCAGTACTTC. As protein: CASSVGRQTYEQYF.

This clonotype was counted between two and nine times. The CDR3, as DNA: TGTGCCAGCAGCTTGATGGGGGCTTCCTACGAGCAGTACTTC. It specifies CASSLMGASYEQYF. The V call is TRBV5-6, the J call TRBJ2-7; D is possibly TRBD1 (6 bases). The CDR3 is 14 residues long. From germline, CDR1 is SGHDT and CDR2 YYEEEE. The germline V and J ends were trimmed by 1 base and 1 base, with 9 bases remaining between them.

This chain joins TRBV24-1 and TRBJ2-1; 8 nucleotides line up with TRBD1. The V segment lost 4 bases and the J segment 5 bases; nucleotides outside the gene matches: 12. The CDR3 is 17 residues long. Germline V lookup: CDR1 KGHDR, CDR2 SFDVKD. CDR3 bases: TGTGCCACCAGTGACCTCATCGCCGGGACAGGCCACAATGAGCAGTTCTTC. This codes for CATSDLIAGTGHNEQFF.

CDR3 nucleotide sequence: TGCGCCAGCAGCCCATTAGCGGGAGCCATGACAGATACGCAGTATTTT. Protein product: CASSPLAGAMTDTQYF. The chain combines TRBV4-1 with TRBJ2-3, with 9 nucleotides matching TRBD2. V gave up 4 bases and J gave up 3 bases; unmatched junction bases: 8. This CDR3 has 16 amino acids. Per the germline V gene, CDR1 is MGHRA and CDR2 is YSYEKL.

The CDR3 loop reads CACSLRAEQYF. CDR3 nucleotides: TGTGCCTGCTCACTTCGGGCAGAGCAGTACTTC. The genes are TRBV12-3 or TRBV12-4 and TRBJ2-5; D is undetermined. Trimming shortened V by 11 bases and J by 11 bases, and 18 bases separated the two germline ends. The CDR3 contains 11 residues.

This clonotype has more than one count but fewer than ten. The chain joins TRBV20-1 to TRBJ2-3, with D hard to call. V gave up 5 bases and J gave up 2 bases, with 14 bases separating them. Looked up from germline, CDR1 is DFQATT and CDR2 is SNEGSKA (reference sequence). This CDR3 spans 14 amino acids. This CDR3 is CSARPGGSTDTQYF. CDR3 DNA sequence: TGCAGTGCTCGCCCAGGTGGTTCCACAGATACGCAGTATTTT.

In regard to this clonotype: One junction end does not reproduce the germline sequence, and a read error may be involved. The chain recombines TRBV6-5 with TRBJ1-5; 9 bases fit TRBD1. Germline-derived CDR1 and CDR2 are MNHEY and SVGAGI. The CDR3 contains 20 residues. As DNA, the CDR3 is TGTGCCAGTAGTTACCACAGGGGGCGAGTGGGGGAGTATAGCAATCAGCCCCAGCATTTT. It is translated as CASSYHRGRVGEYSNQPQHF.